This T cell receptor (beta chain) is drawn from a study of OX40 agonist ivuxolimab in advanced cancers. Study-level background: As their treatment, patients were administered ivuxolimab, an agonistic anti-OX40 (CD134) antibody. Study-wide results and limits: Researchers report that CD8+ T cells had, on average, more expanded clones than CD4+.

TCRdb's table, derived via immunoSEQ multiplex PCR, lists solely in-frame clones and lacks some. The sample records 65,000 to 95,000 clones, more than 70% being singletons. Blood specimens came from baseline, cycle 4 day 1, and cycle 7 day 1. Regarding this clone: Its target is not known.

The CDR3 loop spans 16 amino acids. V shed 5 bases and J 6 bases; nucleotides not matched to a gene: 11. Germline V lookup: CDR1 SEHNR, CDR2 FQNEAQ (reference sequence). The TCR comes from an adult with an advanced solid tumor such as melanoma, head and neck, liver or kidney cancer. The chain carries TRBV7-9 and TRBJ2-4; 9 bases are shared with TRBD2. The sample was CD4+ or CD8+ T cells sorted from blood, taken in a trial of the OX40 agonist ivuxolimab. DNA for the CDR3: TGTGCCAGCAGCCGCGGCGCTAGCGGGGTTCTAAACATTCAGTACTTC. It specifies CASSRGASGVLNIQYF.